This TCR beta chain was obtained from a study of CD8 T cells in Susac syndrome. Trimming took off 0 bases at V and 2 bases at J, with 14 bases between the two ends. The V gene's germline CDR1 is MNHEY and CDR2 SVGEGT. The length of the CDR3 is 16 residues. RNA totalling about 0.45 to 1 ug underwent reverse transcription with random hexamers. TCRdb reprocessed the immunoSEQ multiplex PCR reads via MiXCR and lists one record per CDR3 protein. Among some 300,000 distinct CDR3 sequences, approximately 85% were seen once, and the ten largest hold roughly 0.22%. The clonotype was recovered from a human donor with multiple sclerosis. This rearrangement joins TRBV6-2 or TRBV6-3 to TRBJ2-7; TRBD2 might be the D (5 bases). Sequencing was performed on CD8+ T cells from PBMCs. The CDR3 reads CASSYSMEDWTYEQYF. CDR3 in DNA: TGTGCCAGCAGTTACTCGATGGAGGACTGGACCTACGAGCAGTACTTC.